The 17 T cell receptor beta chains listed next were all sequenced from one sample in a study of shared clonotypes between healthy human individuals. Some clones are missing from TCRdb's copy, which holds only in-frame ones; the method was immunoSEQ multiplex PCR. The table has some 2 million clones, about 95% seen once. Terminally differentiated effector memory CD45RA+ cells were left out of the naive CD8 fraction, which was CD45RO-negative and positively selected for CCR7. Sequencing was carried out using naive CD8+ T cells sorted from blood. These receptors were taken from a man aged 18 to 29 in good health.

This chain links TRBV27 with TRBJ2-2; possibly TRBD1 for D (5 bases). Per the germline V gene, CDR1 is MNHEY and CDR2 is SMNVEV (reference sequence). The CDR3 spans 13 residues. Deletions cut 5 bases from V and 5 bases from J, with 9 bases between. The CDR3 nucleotides read TGTGCCAGCAGTACACAGGAAACCGGGGAGCTGTTTTTT. Its translation: CASSTQETGELFF.

This clone occurred a few times. The chain carries TRBV27 and TRBJ1-3, with a possible D match to TRBD1 (6 bases). Between the trimmed V and J ends, which lost 6 bases and 3 bases, there was a span of 15 bases. CDR3 length: 15 amino acids. Germline lookup yields CDR1 MNHEY and CDR2 SMNVEV (reference sequence). CDR3 DNA sequence: TGTGCCAGCAGCCCAACAGGGCTTGGTGGAAACACCATATATTTT. Translated, it gives CASSPTGLGGNTIYF.

The chain employs TRBV6-1 and TRBJ2-2; D remains ambiguous. Germline V gene data show CDR1 as MNHNS and CDR2 as SASEGT. This CDR3 spans 12 amino acids. V lost 6 bases and J 6 bases, leaving 8 bases between the germline ends. CDR3 DNA: TGTGCCAGCAGCTCAGCCGCCGGGGAGCTGTTTTTT. It encodes CASSSAAGELFF.

V and J are TRBV29-1 and TRBJ2-6; D call uncertain. There are 17 residues in the CDR3. The V gene's germline CDR1 is SQVTM and CDR2 ANQGSEA. The V and J ends lost 5 bases and 5 bases respectively, with 22 bases between them. The CDR3: CSVSRELIQSRANVLTF. The CDR3 coding sequence is TGCAGCGTTTCTAGGGAACTAATACAAAGTCGGGCCAACGTCCTGACTTTC.

The V call is TRBV5-6, the J call TRBJ2-1, with 10 bases fitting TRBD2. This CDR3 is built from 15 residues. Germline V gives CDR1 SGHDT, CDR2 YYEEEE. J was trimmed by 6 bases and V by 4 bases; bases with no gene match: 7. CDR3 loop: CASSPGTSVVNEQFF. Here the CDR3 DNA reads TGTGCCAGCAGCCCAGGGACTAGCGTTGTCAATGAGCAGTTCTTC.

This clone has only one observation. The chain employs TRBV13 and TRBJ2-7; unclear D gene. There are 13 residues in the CDR3. Germline V gene data show CDR1 as PRHDT and CDR2 as FYEKMQ (reference sequence). V gave up 2 bases and J gave up 4 bases, with 9 bases separating them. This chain's CDR3 is CASSLMGSYEQYF. The CDR3 nucleotides are TGTGCCAGCAGCTTAATGGGTTCGTACGAGCAGTACTTC.

The CDR3 coding sequence is TGTGCCAGCAGCGATATACAGGAGTCCTACGAGCAGTACTTC. It codes for CASSDIQESYEQYF. This chain uses TRBV28 with TRBJ2-7, with a weak D call TRBD1 (5 bases). The CDR3 contains 14 residues. V was trimmed by 6 bases and J by 1 base, leaving 13 bases between them. Germline-derived CDR1 and CDR2 are MDHEN and SYDVKM.

J is TRBJ2-7 and V is TRBV6-1; 8 bases are a match to TRBD1. The CDR3 length is 8 residues. Germline V gene sequence: CDR1 MNHNS, CDR2 SASEGT. The trim removed 10 bases at V and 11 bases at J, leaving 1 base unmatched. The DNA for the CDR3 is TGTGCCACGGGACAGGAGTACTTC. It specifies CATGQEYF.

The chain has TRBV11-2 and TRBJ2-2; D might be TRBD1 (6 bases). This CDR3 spans 15 amino acids. Germline-derived CDR1 and CDR2 are SGHAT and FQNNGV. V was shortened by 4 bases and J by 7 bases, with 16 bases between the two germline ends. CDR3 DNA: TGTGCCAGCAGCTCCGCTGAGGACAGCTTCGGGGAGCTGTTTTTT. Protein product: CASSSAEDSFGELFF. Together with reference TRBV11-2 and TRBJ2-2, the CDR3 gives the full variable domain: EAGVAQSPRYKIIEKRQSVAFWCNPISGHATLYWYQQILGQGPKLLIQFQNNGVVDDSQLPKDRFSAERLKGVDSTLKIQPAKLEDSAVYLCASSSAEDSFGELFFGEGSRLTVL.

This sequence joins TRBV11-2 and TRBJ2-5, with 10 positions matching TRBD2. The CDR3 is 14 amino acids. Losses at the gene ends were 5 bases for V and 4 bases for J; bases not matched to a gene: 4. Looked up from germline, CDR1 is SGHAT and CDR2 is FQNNGV. The CDR3: CASSLAGAGETQYF. The CDR3 DNA reads TGTGCCAGCAGCCTAGCGGGGGCGGGAGAGACCCAGTACTTC. Full variable domain (rest looked up from reference TRBV11-2 and TRBJ2-5): EAGVAQSPRYKIIEKRQSVAFWCNPISGHATLYWYQQILGQGPKLLIQFQNNGVVDDSQLPKDRFSAERLKGVDSTLKIQPAKLEDSAVYLCASSLAGAGETQYFGPGTRLLVL.

Note on this clone: Other DNA sequences in the same sample also yield this CDR3. The V call is TRBV6-5, the J call TRBJ1-1; D gene ambiguous. V was trimmed by 6 bases and J by 1 base, leaving 9 bases between them. Germline CDR1 is MNHEY and CDR2 is SVGAGI. The CDR3 has 13 residues. The CDR3 DNA reads TGTGCCAGCAGCGTTGGTCAGAACACTGAAGCTTTCTTT. It translates to CASSVGQNTEAFF.

A single count supports this clone. The rearrangement links TRBV5-6 to TRBJ2-7, with TRBD1 matching 7 bases. CDR1 is SGHDT and CDR2 is YYEEEE in the germline V gene. There are 14 residues in the CDR3. V gave up 4 bases and J gave up 4 bases; unmatched junction bases: 8. The CDR3 DNA sequence: TGTGCCAGCAGCCCTGGGACAGCGAATTACGAGCAGTACTTC. This codes for CASSPGTANYEQYF.

The rearrangement joins TRBV9 to TRBJ2-2, with D possibly being TRBD1 (6 bases). The V and J ends lost 2 bases and 1 base respectively, with 15 bases between them. The germline CDR1 and CDR2 sequences are SGDLS and YYNGEE. The CDR3 length is 17 residues. CDR3 sequence: CASSVDPQGQNTGELFF. CDR3 DNA: TGTGCCAGCAGCGTGGACCCCCAGGGGCAGAACACCGGGGAGCTGTTTTTT.

The chain recombines TRBV2 with TRBJ1-5, with TRBD1 as a possible D gene (5 bases). The germline gives CDR1 SNHLY, CDR2 FYNNEI. The CDR3 covers 15 residues. The V end was cut by 2 bases, the J end by 3 bases, with 11 bases between. The CDR3 loop reads CASSEWGGNNQPQHF. The CDR3 DNA sequence: TGTGCCAGCAGTGAATGGGGCGGAAACAATCAGCCCCAGCATTTT.

The chain carries TRBV11-2 and TRBJ2-7; 14 bases are a match to TRBD2. The CDR3 covers 17 residues. J was trimmed by 0 bases and V by 3 bases; bases with no gene match: 4. Germline CDR1 is SGHAT and CDR2 is FQNNGV. The CDR3 region has the DNA TGTGCCAGCAGCTTTAGGACTAGCGGGGGGAGCTCCTACGAGCAGTACTTC. This encodes CASSFRTSGGSSYEQYF.

The J gene is TRBJ2-7, the V gene TRBV6-5, with TRBD1 as a possible D gene (7 bases). With 4 bases removed from V and 6 bases from J, the gap between germline ends came to 13 bases. The CDR3 totals 13 residues. Germline values: CDR1 MNHEY, CDR2 SVGAGI. The CDR3 protein is CASSSGTAGEQYF. The CDR3 nucleotides read TGTGCCAGCAGTTCCGGGACAGCGGGCGAGCAGTACTTC.

The chain joins TRBV12-2 to TRBJ2-2; the table's D call TRBD1 went unverified against the DNA. TRBV12-2 is shown as a pseudogene. The CDR3 totals 15 residues. The CDR3 loop reads CASRPGTANTGELFF. The CDR3 region has the DNA TGTGCAAGTCGCCCCGGGACAGCGAACACCGGGGAGCTGTTTTTT.